The 20 T cell receptor beta chains below were found in one sample sequenced in a study of a mutant IDH1 vaccine in newly diagnosed glioma. As to time point: week 5, during vaccination. Vaccination used 300 ug of mutant IDH1 20-mer peptide per dose, with topical imiquimod. Generated by immunoSEQ multiplex PCR, the TCRdb table keeps only in-frame clones and is missing some. The sample gives around 50,000 clones, 80% to 90% of which show up once; approximately 4.3% is in the top ten. No antigen is known for these receptors. The input for sequencing was PBMCs, taken from a glioma patient whose treatment included an IDH1 peptide vaccine. The receptor source for this set is a woman in her thirties or forties with glioma.

J is TRBJ2-5 and V is TRBV6-1; TRBD1 is a possible D gene (5 bases). Looked up from germline, CDR1 is MNHNS and CDR2 is SASEGT. With 1 base removed from V and 5 bases from J, the gap between germline ends came to 14 bases. The CDR3 is made up of 15 amino acids. This CDR3 is CASSEGNQGWETQYF. As DNA, the CDR3 is TGTGCCAGCAGTGAAGGGAACCAGGGATGGGAGACCCAGTACTTC.

The gene calls are TRBV4-1 and TRBJ2-5, with a tentative D call TRBD2 (6 bases). Germline CDR1 reads MGHRA; CDR2 reads YSYEKL. CDR3 length: 14 amino acids. Trimming took off 4 bases at V and 5 bases at J, with 14 bases between the two ends. The CDR3 DNA reads TGCGCCAGCAGCCCCCGGAGGGGCGCGGAGACCCAGTACTTC. Translated: CASSPRRGAETQYF.

The V and J genes are TRBV6-4 and TRBJ2-1; 9 nucleotides align to TRBD2. This CDR3 comprises 13 residues. V shed 8 bases, J shed 9 bases, and the junction held 8 bases outside the gene matches. Germline V gene data show CDR1 as MRHNA and CDR2 as SNTAGT. The CDR3 DNA follows: TGTGCCAGCGGGCCGGCGGGAGGGGGTGAGCAGTTCTTC. The encoded protein is CASGPAGGGEQFF.

The genes are TRBV2 and TRBJ1-2; D is undetermined. The CDR3 spans 14 residues. The germline V gene has CDR1 SNHLY and CDR2 FYNNEI. Trimming shortened V by 4 bases and J by 0 bases, and 9 bases separated the two germline ends. The DNA of the CDR3 is TGTGCCAGCAGTGCTAGTTCTCCTAACTATGGCTACACCTTC. It translates to CASSASSPNYGYTF.

The rearrangement links TRBV27 to TRBJ2-7; TRBD2 matches 7 bases. CDR3 length: 14 amino acids. Germline loops: CDR1 MNHEY, CDR2 SMNVEV (reference sequence). Germline trimming cut 8 bases from V and 5 bases from J; bases unmatched to any gene: 12. The DNA of the CDR3 is TGTGCCAGCGCACCGCGGCGGGAGTCCCACGAGCAGTACTTC. Protein sequence: CASAPRRESHEQYF.

There are a few counts of this clone. The chain couples TRBV30 to TRBJ2-5; D possibly corresponds to TRBD1 (5 bases). From germline, CDR1 is GTSNPN and CDR2 SVGIG (reference sequence). V lost 8 bases and J 5 bases, leaving 9 bases between the germline ends. The CDR3 runs to 10 residues. DNA of the CDR3: TGTGCCCTAGGGGTTGAGACCCAGTACTTC. Translated: CALGVETQYF.

The V call is TRBV9, the J call TRBJ2-2; a possible D gene is TRBD1 (6 bases). This CDR3 is 16 amino acids long. In germline, CDR1 is SGDLS, CDR2 YYNGEE. Trimming shortened V by 2 bases and J by 2 bases, and 13 bases separated the two germline ends. The CDR3: CASSVPPGQNTGELFF. CDR3 in DNA: TGTGCCAGCAGCGTCCCCCCGGGACAAAACACCGGGGAGCTGTTTTTT.

This chain connects TRBV19 to TRBJ2-5, with D maybe TRBD1 (5 bases). Germline V gives CDR1 LNHDA, CDR2 SQIVND (reference sequence). The CDR3 has 14 residues. V was trimmed by 1 base and J by 2 bases, leaving 8 bases between them. The CDR3 loop is CASSIGQLQETQYF. In DNA form, the CDR3 reads TGTGCCAGTAGTATAGGACAGTTACAAGAGACCCAGTACTTC.

The chain recombines TRBV7-6 with TRBJ2-7; 8 nucleotides line up with TRBD1. The germline V gene encodes CDR1 SGHVS and CDR2 FNYEAQ. The CDR3 extends over 14 amino acids. Unmatched junction bases numbered 2, after V lost 1 base and J lost 3 bases. The CDR3 sequence is CASSLGTGIYEQYF. In DNA form, the CDR3 reads TGTGCCAGCAGCTTAGGGACAGGGATCTACGAGCAGTACTTC.

The chain is built from TRBV7-2 and TRBJ1-5; 7 bases align to TRBD1. CDR1 is SGHTA and CDR2 is FQGNSA in the germline V gene. There are 14 residues in the CDR3. The trim removed 4 bases at V and 4 bases at J, leaving 4 bases unmatched. CDR3: CASSSRDSNQPQHF. Here the CDR3 DNA reads TGTGCCAGCAGCTCGAGGGACAGTAATCAGCCCCAGCATTTT.

This chain connects TRBV4-1 to TRBJ2-3, with 9 nucleotides matching TRBD2. The J segment lost 3 bases and the V segment lost 6 bases, leaving 4 bases of the junction unmatched. From germline, CDR1 is MGHRA and CDR2 YSYEKL. This CDR3 has 14 amino acids. DNA for the CDR3: TGCGCCAGCAGATCCCTAGCGGGGACAGATACGCAGTATTTT. Translated: CASRSLAGTDTQYF.

The V gene is TRBV27, the J gene TRBJ2-4, with unresolved D. V was pared by 1 base and J by 6 bases, with 7 bases between. This CDR3 spans 13 amino acids. In germline, CDR1 is MNHEY, CDR2 SMNVEV (reference sequence). This chain's CDR3 is CASSLWGINIQYF. CDR3 DNA sequence: TGTGCCAGCAGTTTATGGGGTATAAACATTCAGTACTTC.

Here the CDR3 DNA reads TGTGCCAGCAGAGCCAGGGGGGGCACTGAAGCTTTCTTT. It yields the protein CASRARGGTEAFF. The chain links TRBV6-5 to TRBJ1-1, with TRBD1 identical over 7 bases. V trimming: 6 bases; J trimming: 4 bases; junction bases outside the gene matches: 5. CDR1 and CDR2 from the germline V gene are MNHEY and SVGAGI. The CDR3 totals 13 residues.

The chain joins TRBV5-1 to TRBJ2-2, with D unresolved. Germline assignment: CDR1 SGHRS and CDR2 YFSETQ. This CDR3 contains 13 residues. Trimming removed 0 bases at V and 6 bases at J, with 6 bases between. The DNA of the CDR3 is TGCGCCAGCAGCTTGGAAAGGGCCGGGGAGCTGTTTTTT. Amino acid sequence: CASSLERAGELFF.

The chain employs TRBV14 and TRBJ2-7; 9 bases are a match to TRBD1. V was pared by 4 bases and J by 0 bases, with 4 bases of the junction left unmatched. Germline V gene sequence: CDR1 SGHDN, CDR2 FVKESK. The CDR3 totals 15 residues. The CDR3 loop reads CASSLPGQGSYEQYF. CDR3 nucleotide sequence: TGTGCCAGCAGCCTCCCGGGACAGGGCTCCTACGAGCAGTACTTC.

The rearrangement links TRBV28 to TRBJ1-2, with TRBD1 as a possible D gene (6 bases). The ends were cut back, 6 bases at V and 4 bases at J, with 18 bases in the middle. Germline V lookup: CDR1 MDHEN, CDR2 SYDVKM. This CDR3 is 15 amino acids long. The CDR3 coding sequence is TGTGCCAGCAGCCAAGGGGCCGGACAGCCCTATGGCTACACCTTC. This gives the protein CASSQGAGQPYGYTF.

The chain joins TRBV5-1 to TRBJ2-1, with no clear D. The V gene's germline CDR1 is SGHRS and CDR2 YFSETQ. CDR3 length equals 13 residues. Trimming took off 5 bases at V and 11 bases at J, with 17 bases between the two ends. The CDR3 DNA reads TGCGCCAGCAGTTTCACCCAGCATGGTCAGCAGTTCTTC. This translates into CASSFTQHGQQFF. Full variable domain (missing parts from reference TRBV5-1 and TRBJ2-1): KAGVTQTPRYLIKTRGQQVTLSCSPISGHRSVSWYQQTPGQGLQFLFEYFSETQRNKGNFPGRFSGRQFSNSRSEMNVSTLELGDSALYLCASSFTQHGQQFFGPGTRLTVL.

The CDR3 bases are TGTGCCAGTGGACAACTAGGATCCTACAATGAGCAGTTCTTC. Encoded protein: CASGQLGSYNEQFF. V gene TRBV19 combines with J gene TRBJ2-1; possibly TRBD1 or TRBD2 for D (5 bases each). The germline V and J ends were trimmed by 8 bases and 1 base, with 12 bases remaining between them. The CDR3 length is 14 residues. The germline V gene has CDR1 LNHDA and CDR2 SQIVND (reference sequence).

This rearrangement joins TRBV5-4 to TRBJ2-5; possibly TRBD1 for D (6 bases). Trimming cost V 4 bases and J 10 bases, with 17 bases left between them. Germline values: CDR1 SGHNT, CDR2 YYREEE (reference sequence). There are 13 residues in the CDR3. Here the CDR3 reads CASSTPQGSVQYF. The CDR3 coding sequence is TGTGCCAGCAGCACACCACAGGGATCTGTCCAGTACTTC.

This rearrangement joins TRBV28 to TRBJ1-2; TRBD1 matches at 7 bases. The junction had 5 bases not matched to a gene; V was cut back by 4 bases and J by 3 bases. This CDR3 spans 14 amino acids. Germline CDR1 and CDR2: MDHEN and SYDVKM. CDR3 in DNA: TGTGCCAGCAGTTCCTCCGGGACAGACTATGGCTACACCTTC. Encoded protein: CASSSSGTDYGYTF.